This T cell receptor beta chain was identified in a study of blood T cell repertoires in COVID-19. Study background: COVID-19 samples from acute and convalescent phases originated in the United States, Italy and Spain. From T cells, B-cell-depleted T cells, or PBMCs came the material, which was cDNA or gDNA.

This clone appeared a few times. Germline CDR1 SGHRS, CDR2 YFSETQ. The CDR3 extends over 14 amino acids. V dropped 4 bases and J dropped 2 bases, with 11 bases sitting between them. How the authors handled the data: By means of reference gene primer amplification, nucleated cell counts were estimated. TCRdb's table, derived via immunoSEQ multiplex PCR, lists solely in-frame clones and lacks some. The V and J calls and the clone size are those of that table, but D and trimming were determined from the DNA. The sample gives fewer than 70,000 clones, 60% to 80% of which show up once; around 3.5% is in the top ten.

The V call is TRBV5-1, the J call TRBJ2-3; weak D call: TRBD1 (5 bases). The sequence was collected from a man in his fifties or sixties with acute or convalescent COVID-19. The source material was peripheral blood. The DNA of the CDR3 is TGCGCCAGCAGCCGAGACAGAGACACAGATACGCAGTATTTT. Its translation: CASSRDRDTDTQYF. Filled out from reference TRBV5-1 and TRBJ2-3, the complete variable domain reads KAGVTQTPRYLIKTRGQQVTLSCSPISGHRSVSWYQQTPGQGLQFLFEYFSETQRNKGNFPGRFSGRQFSNSRSEMNVSTLELGDSALYLCASSRDRDTDTQYFGPGTRLTVL.